This TCR beta chain was profiled in a study of blood T cells in healthy people across ages. Study summary: Every two T cells gave about one barcoded beta molecule via template switching. Notes on the study in general: While age rose, TCR beta diversity per million T cells dropped in a roughly linear way.

Primers used in a second PCR of about 6 to 11 cycles were a sample-barcoded 5' primer and a J-beta primer mix. TCRdb called the 5' RACE reads again in MiXCR, with one record for every CDR3 protein. This sample carries approximately 800,000 distinct CDR3 sequences, 35% to 60% of them seen once, and the ten largest clones take about a sixth. Turning to this clonotype: Antigen specificity is unknown.

Total RNA extraction produced at least 6 micrograms (per sample) for the study. The CDR3 covers 15 residues. CDR1 and CDR2 (germline): MNHNS, SASEGT. V gave up 9 bases and J gave up 2 bases, with 14 bases separating them. This sequence was found in a man aged 80 or over in good health. The V gene is TRBV6-1, the J gene TRBJ2-6; tentatively, D is TRBD2 (6 bases). Sequencing was performed on blood. CDR3: CASTYGGAGANVLTF. The CDR3 nucleotides read TGTGCCAGTACGTACGGCGGGGCTGGGGCCAACGTCCTGACTTTC.